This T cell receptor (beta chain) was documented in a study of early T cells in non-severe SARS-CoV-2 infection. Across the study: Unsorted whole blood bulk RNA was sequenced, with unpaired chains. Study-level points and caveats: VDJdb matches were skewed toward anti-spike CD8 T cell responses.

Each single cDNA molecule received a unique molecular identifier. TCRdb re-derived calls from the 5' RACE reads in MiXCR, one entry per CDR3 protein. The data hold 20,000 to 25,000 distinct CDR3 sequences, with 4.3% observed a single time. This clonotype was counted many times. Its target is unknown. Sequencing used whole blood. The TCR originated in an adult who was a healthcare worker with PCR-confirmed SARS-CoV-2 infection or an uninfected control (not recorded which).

The CDR3 reads CASSFQKTGRATEAFF. As DNA, the CDR3 is TGCGCCAGCAGCTTCCAAAAGACAGGGCGGGCAACTGAAGCTTTCTTT. The chain links TRBV5-1 to TRBJ1-1, with 7 positions matching TRBD1. Germline V CDR1 and CDR2: SGHRS, YFSETQ. The CDR3 runs to 16 residues. With 2 bases clipped from V and 5 bases from J, the junction kept 12 bases outside the gene matches.